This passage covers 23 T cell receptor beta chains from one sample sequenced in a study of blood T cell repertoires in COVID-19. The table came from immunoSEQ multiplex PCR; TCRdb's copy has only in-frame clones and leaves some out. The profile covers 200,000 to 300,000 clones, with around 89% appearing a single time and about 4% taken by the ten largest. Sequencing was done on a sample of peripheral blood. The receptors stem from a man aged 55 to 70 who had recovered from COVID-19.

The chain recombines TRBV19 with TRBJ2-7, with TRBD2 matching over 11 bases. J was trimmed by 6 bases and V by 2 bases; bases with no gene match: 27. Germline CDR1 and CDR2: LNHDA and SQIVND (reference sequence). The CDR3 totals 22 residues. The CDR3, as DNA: TGTGCCAGTAGTATAAAACTACAGGGACGGCTAGCGGGGGGCCCGGGCCCCGGCGAGCAGTACTTC. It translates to CASSIKLQGRLAGGPGPGEQYF.

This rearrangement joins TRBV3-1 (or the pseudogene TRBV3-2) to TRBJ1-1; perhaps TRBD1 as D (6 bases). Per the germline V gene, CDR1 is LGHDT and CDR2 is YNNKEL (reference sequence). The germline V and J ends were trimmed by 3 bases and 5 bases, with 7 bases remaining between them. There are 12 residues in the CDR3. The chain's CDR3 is CASSQGATEAFF. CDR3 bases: TGTGCCAGCAGCCAGGGGGCGACTGAAGCTTTCTTT.

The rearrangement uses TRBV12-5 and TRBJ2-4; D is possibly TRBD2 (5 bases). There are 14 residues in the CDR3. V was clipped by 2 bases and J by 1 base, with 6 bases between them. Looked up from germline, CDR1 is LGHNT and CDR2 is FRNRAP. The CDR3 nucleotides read TGTGCTAGTGGTTTGTCGGGGGCCAAAAACATTCAGTACTTC. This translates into CASGLSGAKNIQYF.

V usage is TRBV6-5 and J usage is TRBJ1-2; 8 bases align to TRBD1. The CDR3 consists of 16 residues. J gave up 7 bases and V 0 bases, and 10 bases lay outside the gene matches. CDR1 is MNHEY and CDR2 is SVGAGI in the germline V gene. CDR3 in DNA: TGTGCCAGCAGTTACTCGATGTCTGGGACAGGCGGTGGCTACACCTTC. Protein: CASSYSMSGTGGGYTF.

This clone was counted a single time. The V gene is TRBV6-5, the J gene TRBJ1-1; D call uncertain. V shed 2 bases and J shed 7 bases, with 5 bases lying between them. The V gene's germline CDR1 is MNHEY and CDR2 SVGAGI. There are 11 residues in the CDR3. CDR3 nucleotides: TGTGCCAGCAGTTACGCGGTTGAAGCTTTCTTT. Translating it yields CASSYAVEAFF.

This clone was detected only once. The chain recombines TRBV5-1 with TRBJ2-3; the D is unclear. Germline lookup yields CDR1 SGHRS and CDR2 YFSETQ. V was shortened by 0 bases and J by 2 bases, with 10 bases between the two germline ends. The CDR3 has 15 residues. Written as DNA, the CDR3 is TGCGCCAGCAGCTTGGAACTTCCGAACACAGATACGCAGTATTTT. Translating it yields CASSLELPNTDTQYF.

The CDR3 DNA follows: TGTGCCAGCAGCTTAGATGGGACAGCAGGGGAGACCCAGTACTTC. Protein: CASSLDGTAGETQYF. The chain couples TRBV11-3 to TRBJ2-5; 7 positions agree with TRBD1. The CDR3 extends over 15 amino acids. J lost 5 bases, V lost 0 bases, and 6 bases had no gene match. Germline V gene lookup returns CDR1 SGHNT and CDR2 YENEEA.

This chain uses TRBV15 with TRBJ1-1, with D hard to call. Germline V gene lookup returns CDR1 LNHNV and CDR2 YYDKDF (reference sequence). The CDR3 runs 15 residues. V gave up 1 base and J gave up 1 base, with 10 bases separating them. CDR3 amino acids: CATSRVRSGNTEAFF. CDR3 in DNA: TGTGCCACCAGCAGAGTACGCAGTGGGAACACTGAAGCTTTCTTT.

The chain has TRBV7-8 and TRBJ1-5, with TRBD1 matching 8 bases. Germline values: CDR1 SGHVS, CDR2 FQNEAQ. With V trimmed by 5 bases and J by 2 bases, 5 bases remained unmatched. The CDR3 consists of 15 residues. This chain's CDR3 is CASSPGQGGNQPQHF. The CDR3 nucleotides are TGTGCCAGCAGCCCAGGACAGGGTGGCAATCAGCCCCAGCATTTT.

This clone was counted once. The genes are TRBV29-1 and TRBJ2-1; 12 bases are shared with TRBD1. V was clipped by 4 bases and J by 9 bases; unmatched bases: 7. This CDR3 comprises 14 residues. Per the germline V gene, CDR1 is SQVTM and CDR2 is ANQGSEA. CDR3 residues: CSVVRDRGRSEQFF. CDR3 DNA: TGCAGCGTTGTCCGGGACAGGGGGCGAAGTGAGCAGTTCTTC.

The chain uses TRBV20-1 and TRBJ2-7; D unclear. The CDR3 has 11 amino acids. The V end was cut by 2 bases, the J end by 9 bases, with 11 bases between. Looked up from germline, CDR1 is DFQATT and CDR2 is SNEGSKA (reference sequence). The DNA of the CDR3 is TGCAGTGCTAGATCCGGCCCGGGGCAGTACTTC. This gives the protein CSARSGPGQYF.

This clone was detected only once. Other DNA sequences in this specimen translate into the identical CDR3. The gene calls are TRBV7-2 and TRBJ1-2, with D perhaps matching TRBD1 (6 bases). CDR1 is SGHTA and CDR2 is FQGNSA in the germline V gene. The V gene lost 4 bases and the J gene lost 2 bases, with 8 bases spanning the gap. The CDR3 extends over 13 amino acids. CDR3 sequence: CASSSTGNYGYTF. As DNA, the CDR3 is TGTGCCAGCAGCTCGACAGGAAACTATGGCTACACCTTC.

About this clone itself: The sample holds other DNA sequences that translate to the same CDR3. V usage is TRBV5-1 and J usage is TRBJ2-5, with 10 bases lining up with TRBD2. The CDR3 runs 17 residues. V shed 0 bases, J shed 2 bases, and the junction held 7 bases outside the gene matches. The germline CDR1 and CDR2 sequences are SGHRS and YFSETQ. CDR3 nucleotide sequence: TGCGCCAGCAGCTTGGGCAGCGGGGGGGCGTGGCAAGAGACCCAGTACTTC. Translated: CASSLGSGGAWQETQYF. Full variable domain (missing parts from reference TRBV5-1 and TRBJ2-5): KAGVTQTPRYLIKTRGQQVTLSCSPISGHRSVSWYQQTPGQGLQFLFEYFSETQRNKGNFPGRFSGRQFSNSRSEMNVSTLELGDSALYLCASSLGSGGAWQETQYFGPGTRLLVL.

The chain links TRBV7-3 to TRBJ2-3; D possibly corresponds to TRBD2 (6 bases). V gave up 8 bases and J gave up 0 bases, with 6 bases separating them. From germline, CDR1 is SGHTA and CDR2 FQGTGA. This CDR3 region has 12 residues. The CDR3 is CASGTSTDTQYF. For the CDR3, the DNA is TGTGCCAGCGGGACTAGCACAGATACGCAGTATTTT.

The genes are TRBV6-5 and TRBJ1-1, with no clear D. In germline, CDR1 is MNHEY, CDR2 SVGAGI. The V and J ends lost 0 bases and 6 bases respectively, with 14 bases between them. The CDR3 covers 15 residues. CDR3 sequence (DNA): TGTGCCAGCAGTTACTCGAAGTCGAGGAGGGCTGAAGCTTTCTTT. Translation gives CASSYSKSRRAEAFF.

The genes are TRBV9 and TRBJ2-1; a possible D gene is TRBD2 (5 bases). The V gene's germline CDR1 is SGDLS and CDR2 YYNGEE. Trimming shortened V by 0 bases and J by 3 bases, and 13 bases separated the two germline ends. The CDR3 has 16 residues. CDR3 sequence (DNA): TGTGCCAGCAGCGTAGCTAAAGGGAGAAGCTACAATGAGCAGTTCTTC. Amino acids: CASSVAKGRSYNEQFF. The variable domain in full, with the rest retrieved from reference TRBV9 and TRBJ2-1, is DSGVTQTPKHLITATGQRVTLRCSPRSGDLSVYWYQQSLDQGLQFLIQYYNGEERAKGNILERFSAQQFPDLHSELNLSSLELGDSALYFCASSVAKGRSYNEQFFGPGTRLTVL.

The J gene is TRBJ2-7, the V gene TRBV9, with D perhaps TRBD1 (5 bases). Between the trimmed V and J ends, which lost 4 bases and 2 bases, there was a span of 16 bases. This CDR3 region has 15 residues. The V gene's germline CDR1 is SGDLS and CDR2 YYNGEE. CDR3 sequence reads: CASSPRVSLTYEQYF. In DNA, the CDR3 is TGTGCCAGCAGCCCCAGGGTTTCCCTTACCTACGAGCAGTACTTC.

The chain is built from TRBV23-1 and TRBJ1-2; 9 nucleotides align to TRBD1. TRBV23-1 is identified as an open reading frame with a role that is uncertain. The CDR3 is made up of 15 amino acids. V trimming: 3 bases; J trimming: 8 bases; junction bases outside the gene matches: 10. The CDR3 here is CASSQTDRDRDGYTF. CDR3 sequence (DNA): TGCGCCAGCAGTCAGACTGACCGGGACAGGGACGGCTACACCTTC.

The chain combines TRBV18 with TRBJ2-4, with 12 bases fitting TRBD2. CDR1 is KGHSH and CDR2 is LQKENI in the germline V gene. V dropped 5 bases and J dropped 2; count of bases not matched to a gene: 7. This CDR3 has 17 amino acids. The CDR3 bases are TGTGCCAGCTCAACCTCGACTAGCGGGGGCACCAAAAACATTCAGTACTTC. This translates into CASSTSTSGGTKNIQYF.

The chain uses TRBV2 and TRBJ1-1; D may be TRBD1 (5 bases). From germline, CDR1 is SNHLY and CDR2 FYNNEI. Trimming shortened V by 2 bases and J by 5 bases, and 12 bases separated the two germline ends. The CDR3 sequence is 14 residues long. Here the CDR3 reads CASSETGPSTEAFF. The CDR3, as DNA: TGTGCCAGCAGTGAAACAGGCCCCTCGACTGAAGCTTTCTTT.

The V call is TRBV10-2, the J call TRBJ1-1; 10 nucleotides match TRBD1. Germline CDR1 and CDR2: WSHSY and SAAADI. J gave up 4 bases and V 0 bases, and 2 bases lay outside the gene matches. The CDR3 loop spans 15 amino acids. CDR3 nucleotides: TGCGCCAGCAGTGAGTCGACAGGGGGCGGCACTGAAGCTTTCTTT. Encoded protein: CASSESTGGGTEAFF.

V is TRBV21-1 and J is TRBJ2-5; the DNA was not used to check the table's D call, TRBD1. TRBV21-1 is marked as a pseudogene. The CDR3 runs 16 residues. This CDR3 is CASSKIVGPKGETQYF. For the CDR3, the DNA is TGTGCCAGCAGCAAAATTGTGGGGCCAAAAGGTGAGACCCAGTACTTC.

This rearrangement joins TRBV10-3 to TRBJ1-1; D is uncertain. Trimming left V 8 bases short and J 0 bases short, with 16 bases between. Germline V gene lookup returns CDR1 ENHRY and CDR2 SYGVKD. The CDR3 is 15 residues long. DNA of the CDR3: TGTGCCATCTCTCCCGCGGCGGAAATGAACACTGAAGCTTTCTTT. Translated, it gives CAISPAAEMNTEAFF.